The 25 T cell receptor beta chains in this list originate from one sample, sequenced in a study of blood T cell repertoires in COVID-19. Libraries were prepared by immunoSEQ multiplex PCR; TCRdb keeps only in-frame clonotypes and omits some of them. The table lists about 270,000 clones, about 87% of them singletons, with approximately 4% in the top ten. What was sequenced was PBMCs or T cells enriched from blood (not recorded which). Receptor source: a woman aged 25 to 39 with acute COVID-19.

The CDR3: CASSTAPTGVQETQYF. The CDR3 DNA follows: TGTGCCAGTAGTACCGCCCCGACAGGGGTCCAAGAGACCCAGTACTTC. The chain links TRBV19 to TRBJ2-5; 8 bases fit TRBD1. The J segment lost 1 base and the V segment lost 4 bases, leaving 8 bases of the junction unmatched. The CDR3 runs to 16 residues. In germline, CDR1 is LNHDA, CDR2 SQIVND (reference sequence).

The gene calls are TRBV10-1 and TRBJ2-1; TRBD1 might be the D (5 bases). Trimming took off 3 bases at V and 5 bases at J, with 8 bases between the two ends. CDR1 and CDR2 from the germline V gene are WNHNN and SYGVQD (reference sequence). CDR3 size: 13 residues. CDR3 nucleotide sequence: TGCGCCAGCAGTGATCAGGGAAACAATGAGCAGTTCTTC. This codes for CASSDQGNNEQFF.

The rearrangement links TRBV27 to TRBJ2-5; D remains unclear. CDR3 length equals 12 residues. Per germline, CDR1 MNHEY and CDR2 SMNVEV (reference sequence). V was cut by 5 bases and J by 5 bases, with 9 bases left in between. This CDR3 is CASSPHGETQYF. CDR3 sequence (DNA): TGTGCCAGCAGTCCCCACGGGGAGACCCAGTACTTC.

The rearrangement joins TRBV5-1 to TRBJ1-1; D is undetermined. Germline V gene lookup returns CDR1 SGHRS and CDR2 YFSETQ. V lost 4 bases and J 1 base, leaving 17 bases between the germline ends. The CDR3 extends over 16 amino acids. CDR3 loop: CASSPKYSDGNTEAFF. The CDR3 DNA sequence: TGCGCCAGCAGCCCTAAATACAGTGATGGGAACACTGAAGCTTTCTTT.

The CDR3 loop reads CASSLAAAGSNQPQHF. The CDR3, as DNA: TGTGCCAGCAGCTTAGCCGCCGCGGGAAGCAATCAGCCCCAGCATTTT. This chain connects TRBV11-2 to TRBJ1-5; D is ambiguous. V was trimmed by 1 base and J by 1 base, leaving 11 bases between them. The CDR3 sequence is 16 residues long. The germline CDR1 and CDR2 sequences are SGHAT and FQNNGV.

The chain has TRBV5-6 and TRBJ2-3; 9 nucleotides line up with TRBD1. With 5 bases clipped from V and 1 base from J, the junction kept 5 bases outside the gene matches. The CDR3 runs to 15 residues. Looked up from germline, CDR1 is SGHDT and CDR2 is YYEEEE. The CDR3 sequence: CASRPQGAGTDTQYF. The CDR3 region has the DNA TGTGCCAGCAGACCACAGGGGGCTGGCACAGATACGCAGTATTTT.

J is TRBJ2-1 and V is TRBV20-1; D ambiguous. The CDR3 spans 14 residues. Germline values: CDR1 DFQATT, CDR2 SNEGSKA (reference sequence). Trimming pared 3 bases from V and 2 bases from J, leaving 11 bases between. The CDR3 DNA follows: TGCAGTGCTAGTTACGGGTATACCTACAATGAGCAGTTCTTC. It is translated as CSASYGYTYNEQFF.

The rearrangement uses TRBV4-2 and TRBJ2-5, with D hard to call. This CDR3 spans 14 amino acids. Trimming took 4 bases from V and 2 from J, leaving 11 bases between them. CDR1 and CDR2 from the germline V gene are LGHNA and YNFKEQ. CDR3 residues: CASSRSTLQETQYF. The CDR3 DNA reads as TGTGCCAGCAGCCGATCTACGCTACAAGAGACCCAGTACTTC.

A single count supports this clone. The chain recombines TRBV28 with TRBJ2-3, with 8 bases identical to TRBD2. This CDR3 spans 15 amino acids. V shed 4 bases and J 0 bases; nucleotides not matched to a gene: 3. Germline V gene sequence: CDR1 MDHEN, CDR2 SYDVKM. The DNA for the CDR3 is TGTGCCAGCAGTTCTAGCGGGCGGAGCACAGATACGCAGTATTTT. It specifies CASSSSGRSTDTQYF.

The chain combines TRBV7-6 with TRBJ2-1; 14 nucleotides agree with TRBD2. CDR1 and CDR2 (germline): SGHVS, FNYEAQ. The CDR3 covers 15 residues. Trimming took 5 bases from V and 7 from J; bases not matched to a gene: 4. The chain's CDR3 is CASSPGLAGDNEQFF. The CDR3 DNA sequence: TGTGCCAGCAGCCCGGGACTAGCGGGAGATAATGAGCAGTTCTTC. The whole variable domain, remainder taken from reference TRBV7-6 and TRBJ2-1, is GAGVSQSPRYKVTKRGQDVALRCDPISGHVSLYWYRQALGQGPEFLTYFNYEAQQDKSGLPNDRFSAERPEGSISTLTIQRTEQRDSAMYRCASSPGLAGDNEQFFGPGTRLTVL.

The chain links TRBV11-2 to TRBJ2-1; TRBD1 might be the D (7 bases). Germline CDR1 and CDR2: SGHAT and FQNNGV. Between the trimmed V and J ends, which lost 6 bases and 5 bases, there was a span of 17 bases. The CDR3 extends over 15 amino acids. CDR3 loop: CASRTGRTINNEQFF. The DNA of the CDR3 is TGTGCCAGCAGGACAGGGAGGACCATAAACAATGAGCAGTTCTTC.

The rearrangement uses TRBV11-3 and TRBJ2-3; maybe TRBD1 (6 bases). Germline CDR1 SGHNT, CDR2 YENEEA. Trimming stripped 1 base from V and 7 bases from J, with 15 bases between. This CDR3 has 15 amino acids. In DNA, the CDR3 is TGTGCCAGCAGCTTAGGGCCAGTCGGGACATATACGCAGTATTTT. Translation: CASSLGPVGTYTQYF. Using reference TRBV11-3 and TRBJ2-3 for the parts outside the CDR3, the full variable domain is EAGVVQSPRYKIIEKKQPVAFWCNPISGHNTLYWYLQNLGQGPELLIRYENEEAVDDSQLPKDRFSAERLKGVDSTLKIQPAELGDSAVYLCASSLGPVGTYTQYFGPGTRLTVL.

V gene TRBV13 combines with J gene TRBJ1-1, with D possibly TRBD1 on 6 matching bases. Germline V gives CDR1 PRHDT, CDR2 FYEKMQ (reference sequence). The CDR3 sequence is 14 residues long. Trimming took 5 bases from V and 1 from J, leaving 11 bases between them. This CDR3 reads CASSMGHRNTEAFF. The CDR3 DNA follows: TGTGCCAGCAGCATGGGACACAGGAACACTGAAGCTTTCTTT.

The chain has TRBV9 and TRBJ2-7; weak D call: TRBD2 (5 bases). Germline V gene lookup returns CDR1 SGDLS and CDR2 YYNGEE. V gave up 4 bases and J gave up 5 bases, with 10 bases separating them. The CDR3 contains 12 residues. As DNA, the CDR3 is TGTGCCAGCAGCCTCGGAGGCGACGAGCAGTACTTC. This codes for CASSLGGDEQYF.

The J gene is TRBJ2-7, the V gene TRBV7-2; 8 bases are shared with TRBD1. Trimming at V came to 2 bases and at J to 2 bases, leaving 5 bases not matched to a gene. The CDR3 totals 15 residues. Germline lookup yields CDR1 SGHTA and CDR2 FQGNSA. CDR3 coding DNA: TGTGCCAGCAGCTTAATGGAGACAGGGGCCTACGAGCAGTACTTC. Protein sequence: CASSLMETGAYEQYF.

The chain couples TRBV28 to TRBJ2-3; 9 bases map to TRBD1. The V gene end was trimmed by 8 bases and the J gene end by 4 bases; junction bases not matched to a gene: 10. Germline V lookup: CDR1 MDHEN, CDR2 SYDVKM. The CDR3 runs 15 residues. The chain's CDR3 is CASGVLQGAADTQYF. CDR3 sequence (DNA): TGTGCCAGCGGAGTGTTACAGGGGGCGGCAGATACGCAGTATTTT.

The V and J genes are TRBV7-9 and TRBJ2-4, with D possibly TRBD2 on 5 matching bases. Trimming left V 0 bases short and J 15 bases short, with 9 bases between. Germline V CDR1 and CDR2: SEHNR, FQNEAQ (reference sequence). This CDR3 region has 11 residues. CDR3 sequence (DNA): TGTGCCAGCAGCTTAGCGGGAGTGGGGTACTTC. This translates into CASSLAGVGYF.

The chain carries TRBV28 and TRBJ2-5; 10 bases align to TRBD1. The CDR3 runs to 15 residues. Losses at the gene ends were 6 bases for V and 7 bases for J; bases not matched to a gene: 11. Germline CDR1 reads MDHEN; CDR2 reads SYDVKM. CDR3 in amino acids: CASSPTVRDRGTQYF. The CDR3 DNA reads as TGTGCCAGCAGCCCGACAGTTCGGGACAGGGGGACCCAGTACTTC.

The chain combines TRBV27 with TRBJ1-5, with TRBD1 as a possible D gene (6 bases). V was shortened by 4 bases and J by 6 bases, with 13 bases between the two germline ends. This CDR3 has 14 amino acids. CDR1 and CDR2 (germline): MNHEY, SMNVEV (reference sequence). Written as DNA, the CDR3 is TGTGCCAGCAGTTCACAGGGACCGGGTCAGCCCCAGCATTTT. Its translation is CASSSQGPGQPQHF.

The gene calls are TRBV2 and TRBJ2-1; 11 bases are shared with TRBD1. V was pared by 9 bases and J by 7 bases, with 11 bases of the junction left unmatched. The CDR3 has 15 amino acids. Per the germline V gene, CDR1 is SNHLY and CDR2 is FYNNEI. CDR3 region: CARMPVDRGQNEQFF. CDR3 DNA sequence: TGTGCCAGGATGCCTGTGGACAGGGGGCAAAATGAGCAGTTCTTC.

This rearrangement joins TRBV9 to TRBJ1-2; D unclear. CDR1 SGDLS and CDR2 YYNGEE come from the germline V gene. V lost 0 bases to trimming and J lost 8 bases, with 14 bases between them. The length of the CDR3 is 14 residues. The CDR3 nucleotides are TGTGCCAGCAGCGTAGGGTTGGAGGTGGAGGGCTACACCTTC. Translating it yields CASSVGLEVEGYTF.

This clone was observed a handful of times. The chain joins TRBV7-2 to TRBJ1-2, with 7 positions matching TRBD1. The V and J ends lost 2 bases and 3 bases, in that order; junction bases with no gene match: 6. The V gene's germline CDR1 is SGHTA and CDR2 FQGNSA. The length of the CDR3 is 15 residues. As DNA, the CDR3 is TGTGCCAGCAGCTTAAATTTTGGGACAGACTATGGCTACACCTTC. Translated: CASSLNFGTDYGYTF.

The chain couples TRBV6-5 to TRBJ1-1; D is possibly TRBD1 (5 bases). The CDR3 has 14 amino acids. Germline loops: CDR1 MNHEY, CDR2 SVGAGI. V lost 6 bases, J lost 0 bases, and 11 bases lay in between. The DNA of the CDR3 is TGTGCCAGCAGATACGGGGCAATGAACACTGAAGCTTTCTTT. Translation gives CASRYGAMNTEAFF.

The rearrangement uses TRBV18 and TRBJ2-7, with 7 bases matching TRBD2. After removal of 3 bases from V and 7 bases from J, the junction contained 9 bases not matched to a gene. Looked up from germline, CDR1 is KGHSH and CDR2 is LQKENI. There are 14 residues in the CDR3. CDR3: CASSPGGTAEEQYF. The CDR3 nucleotides are TGTGCCAGCTCACCGGGAGGGACGGCAGAAGAGCAGTACTTC.

This chain links TRBV20-1 with TRBJ2-6; 8 nucleotides agree with TRBD1. CDR1 is DFQATT and CDR2 is SNEGSKA in the germline V gene (reference sequence). J was trimmed by 3 bases and V by 3 bases; bases with no gene match: 7. The CDR3 length is 16 residues. CDR3 sequence: CSASTGQGFGANVLTF. As DNA, the CDR3 is TGCAGTGCTAGTACCGGACAGGGTTTTGGGGCCAACGTCCTGACTTTC.